The 11 T cell receptor beta chains below come from one sample, sequenced in a study of blood T cell repertoires in COVID-19. Profiled with immunoSEQ multiplex PCR; TCRdb holds only in-frame clones, not every one. The sample lists more than 150,000 clones, 80% to 90% occurring once. Sequenced input: PBMCs or T cells enriched from blood (not recorded which). The source is a man aged 40-49 years who had recovered from COVID-19.

The rearrangement joins TRBV11-1 to TRBJ2-3, with 8 bases fitting TRBD1. The CDR3 is 14 residues long. J gave up 12 bases and V 0 bases, and 8 bases lay outside the gene matches. CDR1 and CDR2 (germline): SGHAT, FQDESV (reference sequence). CDR3 amino acids: CASSLALQTGVQYF. CDR3 nucleotides: TGTGCCAGCAGCTTAGCGCTACAGACAGGGGTACAGTATTTT.

This sequence joins TRBV13 and TRBJ2-1, with D perhaps TRBD2 (6 bases). The CDR3 contains 12 residues. Germline V gene lookup returns CDR1 PRHDT and CDR2 FYEKMQ (reference sequence). V was cut by 6 bases and J by 7 bases, with 10 bases left in between. The CDR3 nucleotides read TGTGCCAGCAGACTGGGACTTAATGAGCAGTTCTTC. Protein: CASRLGLNEQFF.

J is TRBJ2-3 and V is TRBV11-2; 7 positions match TRBD1. From germline, CDR1 is SGHAT and CDR2 FQNNGV. This CDR3 region has 14 residues. After removal of 6 bases from V and 0 bases from J, the junction contained 3 bases not matched to a gene. CDR3 sequence reads: CASSSTGSTDTQYF. The CDR3 region has the DNA TGTGCCAGCAGTTCGACAGGGAGCACAGATACGCAGTATTTT.

The chain links TRBV2 to TRBJ1-2; 7 positions match TRBD1. From germline, CDR1 is SNHLY and CDR2 FYNNEI. Trimming removed 7 bases from V and 4 bases from J; junction bases left unmatched: 6. This CDR3 comprises 13 residues. The CDR3 loop is CASTPQGPYGYTF. CDR3 coding DNA: TGTGCCAGCACCCCACAGGGGCCCTATGGCTACACCTTC.

The rearrangement joins TRBV18 to TRBJ1-5, with 9 bases matching TRBD1. Germline V gives CDR1 KGHSH, CDR2 LQKENI. The V segment lost 6 bases and the J segment 5 bases; nucleotides outside the gene matches: 2. This CDR3 has 13 residues. The CDR3: CASSGQGDQPQHF. CDR3 DNA sequence: TGTGCCAGCTCGGGACAGGGCGATCAGCCCCAGCATTTT.

The J gene is TRBJ2-1, the V gene TRBV19, with TRBD2 matching 11 bases. The CDR3 totals 15 residues. The ends lost 5 bases at V and 7 bases at J; junction bases unmatched: 7. Germline lookup yields CDR1 LNHDA and CDR2 SQIVND (reference sequence). The DNA for the CDR3 is TGTGCCAGTAGTCCCCGGACTAGCGGGCTGAATGAGCAGTTCTTC. Translating it yields CASSPRTSGLNEQFF.

This sequence joins TRBV4-3 and TRBJ1-2; D unclear. There are 19 residues in the CDR3. Deletions cut 0 bases from V and 6 bases from J, with 26 bases between. The germline CDR1 and CDR2 sequences are LGHNA and YSLEER. The CDR3 DNA sequence: TGCGCCAGCAGCCAAGATACTGCTTCGTTTGCGGCAGTTCGGCATGGCTACACCTTC. Translating it yields CASSQDTASFAAVRHGYTF.

The CDR3 nucleotides are TGTGCCAGCAGCGTCGGACAGGGGTTTAACTATGGCTACACCTTC. It translates to CASSVGQGFNYGYTF. V gene TRBV5-5 combines with J gene TRBJ1-2; 9 bases line up with TRBD1. Germline V gene sequence: CDR1 SGHKS, CDR2 YYEKEE (reference sequence). The CDR3 is 15 amino acids. The V and J ends lost 4 bases and 1 base, in that order; junction bases with no gene match: 5.

This chain connects TRBV9 to TRBJ1-1; possible D gene TRBD1, 6 bases. The ends were cut back, 4 bases at V and 4 bases at J, with 11 bases in the middle. Germline CDR1 SGDLS, CDR2 YYNGEE. The CDR3 spans 13 residues. CDR3 protein: CASSLTGFTEAFF. In DNA form, the CDR3 reads TGTGCCAGCAGCCTTACAGGGTTCACTGAAGCTTTCTTT.

This clone has at least ten counts. This sequence joins TRBV6-1 and TRBJ1-6; TRBD1 is a possible D gene (5 bases). The CDR3 spans 18 residues. In germline, CDR1 is MNHNS, CDR2 SASEGT. The V end lost 2 bases, the J end lost 7 bases, and 21 bases lay between the germline ends. The CDR3 here is CASSERWSPAGRNSPLHF. The CDR3 DNA sequence: TGTGCCAGCAGTGAAAGATGGAGCCCGGCGGGGCGAAATTCACCCCTCCACTTT.

The chain is built from TRBV7-8 and TRBJ2-7, with a possible D match to TRBD1 (6 bases). Trimming pared 5 bases from V and 5 bases from J, leaving 10 bases between. CDR1 and CDR2 (germline): SGHVS, FQNEAQ. This CDR3 has 12 residues. This chain's CDR3 is CASSPDSDEQYF. DNA of the CDR3: TGTGCCAGCAGCCCGGACAGTGACGAGCAGTACTTC.